This TCR beta chain was found in a study of cytomegalovirus exposure and HLA in healthy donors. Background on the study: Of all 400 or so donors who were genotyped, 75% to 90% belonged to the Caucasian-associated ancestry cluster.

Trimming removed 3 bases at V and 0 bases at J, with 13 bases between. The CDR3 spans 15 residues. From germline, CDR1 is SGHRS and CDR2 YFSETQ. PCR employed 60 Vbeta and 13 Jbeta primers. Assay used: immunoSEQ multiplex PCR; TCRdb lists only in-frame clones, some missing. The data hold 100,000 to 150,000 clones, with around 67% observed a single time. Findings and caveats of the study: Published work reported that the classifier diagnosed cytomegalovirus status with high specificity and sensitivity.

As to this clone: Its antigen is currently unknown.

The chain uses TRBV5-1 and TRBJ2-7; possible D gene TRBD1, 6 bases. The sample comprised PBMCs. This TCR was sampled from a man between 60 and 75 years old in good health and CMV-seropositive. Written as DNA, the CDR3 is TGCGCCAGCAGCTCAGGGGCCCCGATCTCCTACGAGCAGTACTTC. Amino acid sequence: CASSSGAPISYEQYF.